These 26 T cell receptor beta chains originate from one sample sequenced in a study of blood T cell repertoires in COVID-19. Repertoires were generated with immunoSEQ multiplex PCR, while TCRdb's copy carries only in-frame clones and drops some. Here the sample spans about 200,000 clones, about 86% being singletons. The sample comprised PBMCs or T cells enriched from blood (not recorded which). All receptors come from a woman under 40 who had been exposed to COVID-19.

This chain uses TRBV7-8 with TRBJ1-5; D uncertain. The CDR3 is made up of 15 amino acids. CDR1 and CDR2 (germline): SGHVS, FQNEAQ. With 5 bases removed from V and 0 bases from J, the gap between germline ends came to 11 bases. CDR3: CASSRDTFSNQPQHF. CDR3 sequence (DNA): TGTGCCAGCAGCCGCGACACTTTTAGCAATCAGCCCCAGCATTTT.

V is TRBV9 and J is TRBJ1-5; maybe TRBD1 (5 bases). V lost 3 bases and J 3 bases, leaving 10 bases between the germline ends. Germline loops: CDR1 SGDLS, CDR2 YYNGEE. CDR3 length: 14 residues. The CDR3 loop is CASSAGGYNQPQHF. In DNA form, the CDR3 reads TGTGCCAGCAGCGCGGGGGGATACAATCAGCCCCAGCATTTT.

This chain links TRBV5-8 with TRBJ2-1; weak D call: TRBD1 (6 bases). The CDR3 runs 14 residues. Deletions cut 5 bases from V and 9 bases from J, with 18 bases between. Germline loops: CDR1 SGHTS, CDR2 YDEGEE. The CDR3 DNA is TGTGCCAGCAGGAGAGGGGGAGACGGGCCTGAGCAGTTCTTC. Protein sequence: CASRRGGDGPEQFF.

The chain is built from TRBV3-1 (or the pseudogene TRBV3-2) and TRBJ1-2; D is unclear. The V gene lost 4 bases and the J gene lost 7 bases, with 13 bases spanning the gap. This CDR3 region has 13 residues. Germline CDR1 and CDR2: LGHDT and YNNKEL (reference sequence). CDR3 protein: CASSPAAGSGYTF. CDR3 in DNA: TGTGCCAGCAGCCCAGCGGCGGGGAGTGGCTACACCTTC.

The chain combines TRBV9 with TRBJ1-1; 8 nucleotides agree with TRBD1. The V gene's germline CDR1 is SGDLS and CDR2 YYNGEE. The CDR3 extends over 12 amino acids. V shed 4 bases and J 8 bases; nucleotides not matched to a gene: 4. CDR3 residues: CASSPQGGEAFF. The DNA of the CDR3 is TGTGCCAGCAGCCCACAGGGGGGCGAAGCTTTCTTT.

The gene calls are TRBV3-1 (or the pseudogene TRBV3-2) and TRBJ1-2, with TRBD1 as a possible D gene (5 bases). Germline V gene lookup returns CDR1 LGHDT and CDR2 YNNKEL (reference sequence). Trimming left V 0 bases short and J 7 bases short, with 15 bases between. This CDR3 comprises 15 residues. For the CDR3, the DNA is TGTGCCAGCAGCCAAGACCCAGGGTCAAGTCGTGGCTACACCTTC. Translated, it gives CASSQDPGSSRGYTF.

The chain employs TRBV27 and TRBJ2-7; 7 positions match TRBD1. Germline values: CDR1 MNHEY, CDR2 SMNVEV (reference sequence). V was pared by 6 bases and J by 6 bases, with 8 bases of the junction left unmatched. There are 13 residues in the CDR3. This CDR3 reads CASRHDRAGEQYF. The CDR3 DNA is TGTGCCAGCAGGCACGACAGGGCTGGCGAGCAGTACTTC.

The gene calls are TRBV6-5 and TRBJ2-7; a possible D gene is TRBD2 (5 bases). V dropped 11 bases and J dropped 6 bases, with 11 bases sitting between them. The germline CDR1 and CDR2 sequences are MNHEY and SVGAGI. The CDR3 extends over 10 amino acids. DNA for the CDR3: TGTGCCGCCCGCGAGGGCGAGCAGTACTTC. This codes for CAAREGEQYF.

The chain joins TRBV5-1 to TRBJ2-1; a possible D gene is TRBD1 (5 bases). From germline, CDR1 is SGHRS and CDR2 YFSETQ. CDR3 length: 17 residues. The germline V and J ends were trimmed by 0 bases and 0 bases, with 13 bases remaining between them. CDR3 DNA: TGCGCCAGCAGCTTGGGACAGCTAAAGAGCTCCTACAATGAGCAGTTCTTC. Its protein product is CASSLGQLKSSYNEQFF.

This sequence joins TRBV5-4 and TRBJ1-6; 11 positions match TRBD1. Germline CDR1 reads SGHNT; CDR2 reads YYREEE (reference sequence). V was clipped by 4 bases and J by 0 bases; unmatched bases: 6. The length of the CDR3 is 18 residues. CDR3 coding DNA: TGTGCCAGCAGCCCCGGGACAGGGGGTGCCTCCTATAATTCACCCCTCCACTTT. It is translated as CASSPGTGGASYNSPLHF.

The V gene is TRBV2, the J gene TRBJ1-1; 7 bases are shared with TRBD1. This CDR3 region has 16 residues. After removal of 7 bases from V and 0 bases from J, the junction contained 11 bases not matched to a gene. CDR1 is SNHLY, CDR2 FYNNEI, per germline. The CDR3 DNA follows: TGTGCCAGCAAGGCAGGGGGTTCAATTATGAACACTGAAGCTTTCTTT. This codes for CASKAGGSIMNTEAFF.

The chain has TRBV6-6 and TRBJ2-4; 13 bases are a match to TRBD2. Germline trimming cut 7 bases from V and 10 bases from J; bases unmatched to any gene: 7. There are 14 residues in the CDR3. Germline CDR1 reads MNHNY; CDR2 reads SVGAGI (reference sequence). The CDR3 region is CASTFGTSGDIQYF. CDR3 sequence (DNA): TGTGCCAGCACCTTCGGGACTAGCGGGGATATTCAGTACTTC.

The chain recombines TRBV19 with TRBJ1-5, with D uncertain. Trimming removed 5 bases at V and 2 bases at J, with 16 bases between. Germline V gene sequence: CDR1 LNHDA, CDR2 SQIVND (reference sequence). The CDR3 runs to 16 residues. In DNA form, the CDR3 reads TGTGCCAGTAGTTCGTTCTTAGTCGGGGGCAATCAGCCCCAGCATTTT. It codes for CASSSFLVGGNQPQHF. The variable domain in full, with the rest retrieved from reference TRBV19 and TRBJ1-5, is DGGITQSPKYLFRKEGQNVTLSCEQNLNHDAMYWYRQDPGQGLRLIYYSQIVNDFQKGDIAEGYSVSREKKESFPLTVTSAQKNPTAFYLCASSSFLVGGNQPQHFGDGTRLSIL.

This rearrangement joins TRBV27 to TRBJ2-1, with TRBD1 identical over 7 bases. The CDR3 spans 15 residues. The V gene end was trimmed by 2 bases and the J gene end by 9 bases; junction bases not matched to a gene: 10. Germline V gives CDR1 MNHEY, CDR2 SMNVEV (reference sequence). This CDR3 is CASSLLGTDSIEQFF. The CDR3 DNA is TGTGCCAGCAGTTTACTTGGGACAGACAGTATTGAGCAGTTCTTC.

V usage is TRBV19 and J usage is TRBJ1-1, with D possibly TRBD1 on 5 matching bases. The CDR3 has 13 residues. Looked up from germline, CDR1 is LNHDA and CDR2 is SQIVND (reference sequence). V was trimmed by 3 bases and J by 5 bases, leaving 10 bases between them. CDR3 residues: CASSMTPGTEAFF. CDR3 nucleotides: TGTGCCAGTAGTATGACCCCAGGGACTGAAGCTTTCTTT.

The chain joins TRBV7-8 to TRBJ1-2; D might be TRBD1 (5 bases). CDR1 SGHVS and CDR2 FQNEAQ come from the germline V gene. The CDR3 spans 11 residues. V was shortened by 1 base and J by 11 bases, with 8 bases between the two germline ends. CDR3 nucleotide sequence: TGTGCCAGCAGCTTAGTGGGGCCTTACACCTTC. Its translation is CASSLVGPYTF.

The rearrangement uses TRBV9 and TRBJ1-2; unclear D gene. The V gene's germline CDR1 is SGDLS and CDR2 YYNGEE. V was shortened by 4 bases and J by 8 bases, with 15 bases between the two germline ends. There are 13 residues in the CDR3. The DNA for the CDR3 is TGTGCCAGCAGCCAGACATCACTAGGAGGCTACACCTTC. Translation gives CASSQTSLGGYTF.

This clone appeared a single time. Here the CDR3 DNA reads TGTGCCAGCAGCCAGGGGGGGTATGAAAAACTGTTTTTT. This codes for CASSQGGYEKLFF. The genes are TRBV3-1 (or the pseudogene TRBV3-2) and TRBJ1-4, with D tentatively TRBD1 (5 bases). The V end lost 3 bases, the J end lost 6 bases, and 8 bases lay between the germline ends. Germline lookup yields CDR1 LGHDT and CDR2 YNNKEL (reference sequence). The CDR3 loop spans 13 amino acids.

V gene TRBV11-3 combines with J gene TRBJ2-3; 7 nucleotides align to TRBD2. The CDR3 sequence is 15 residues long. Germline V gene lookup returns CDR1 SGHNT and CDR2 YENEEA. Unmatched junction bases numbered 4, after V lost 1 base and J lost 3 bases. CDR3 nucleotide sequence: TGTGCCAGCAGCTTAGTTGGGGGGGGAACAGATACGCAGTATTTT. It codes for CASSLVGGGTDTQYF.

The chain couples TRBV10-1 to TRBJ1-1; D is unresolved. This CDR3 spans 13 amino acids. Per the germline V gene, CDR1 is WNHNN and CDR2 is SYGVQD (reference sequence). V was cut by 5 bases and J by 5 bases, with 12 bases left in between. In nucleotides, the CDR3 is TGCGCCAGCAGTTCAGCAGGAATGACTGAAGCTTTCTTT. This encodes CASSSAGMTEAFF.

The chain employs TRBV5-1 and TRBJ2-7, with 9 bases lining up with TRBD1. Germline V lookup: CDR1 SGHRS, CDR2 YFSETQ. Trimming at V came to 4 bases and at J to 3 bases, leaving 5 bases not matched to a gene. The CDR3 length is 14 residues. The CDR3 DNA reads TGCGCCAGCAGCCCCGGACAGGGGATCTACGAGCAGTACTTC. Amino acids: CASSPGQGIYEQYF.

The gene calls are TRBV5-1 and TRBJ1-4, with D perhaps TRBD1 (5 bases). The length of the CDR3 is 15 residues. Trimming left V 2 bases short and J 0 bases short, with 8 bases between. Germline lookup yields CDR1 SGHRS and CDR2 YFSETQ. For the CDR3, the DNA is TGCGCCAGCAGCTTTGGGGCAGCAACTAATGAAAAACTGTTTTTT. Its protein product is CASSFGAATNEKLFF.

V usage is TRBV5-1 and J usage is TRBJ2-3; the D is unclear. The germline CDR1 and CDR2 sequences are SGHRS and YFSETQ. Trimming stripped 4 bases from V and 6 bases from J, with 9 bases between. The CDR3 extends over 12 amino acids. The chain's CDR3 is CASSTERDTQYF. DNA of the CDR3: TGCGCCAGCAGCACCGAGAGGGATACGCAGTATTTT.

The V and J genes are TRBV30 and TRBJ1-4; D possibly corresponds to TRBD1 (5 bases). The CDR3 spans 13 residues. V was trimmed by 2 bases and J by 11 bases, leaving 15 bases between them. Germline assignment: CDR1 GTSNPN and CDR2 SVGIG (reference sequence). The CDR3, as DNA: TGTGCCTGGAGTCTAAGCGGGACGGCCAAACTGTTTTTT. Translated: CAWSLSGTAKLFF.

CDR3: CASSLGLAGGDTQYF. In DNA form, the CDR3 reads TGCGCCAGCAGCTTGGGACTAGCGGGGGGCGATACGCAGTATTTT. The chain couples TRBV5-1 to TRBJ2-3, with 13 bases that match TRBD2. V shed 0 bases, J shed 6 bases, and the junction held 1 base outside the gene matches. The CDR3 has 15 residues. Germline V gives CDR1 SGHRS, CDR2 YFSETQ.

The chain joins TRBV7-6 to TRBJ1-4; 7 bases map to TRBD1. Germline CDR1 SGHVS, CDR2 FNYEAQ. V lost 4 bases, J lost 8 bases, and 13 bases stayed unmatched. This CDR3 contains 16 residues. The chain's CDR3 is CASSSQKGALLEKLFF. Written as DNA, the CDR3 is TGTGCCAGCAGCTCCCAAAAGGGGGCGCTTTTGGAAAAACTGTTTTTT.